This TCR beta chain emerged from a study of PD-1 blockade in classical Hodgkin lymphoma. The study's findings and limits: Newly diagnosed patients and complete responders had comparable diversity at baseline.

A remark on this clone: What it binds is not known.

Germline assignment: CDR1 MNHEY and CDR2 SVGAGI. V lost 5 bases, J lost 6 bases, and 8 bases stayed unmatched. The CDR3 is 15 amino acids. Every patient had relapsed following autologous stem cell transplantation, and cohorts differed in brentuximab vedotin exposure. Sequenced by immunoSEQ multiplex PCR; TCRdb stores in-frame clones only, minus some. Of 80,000 to 100,000 clones listed, roughly 92% were seen once; the top ten hold about 2.8%. The chain recombines TRBV6-5 with TRBJ1-5, with 9 bases identical to TRBD1. This material consisted of peripheral blood mononuclear cells (PBMCs), taken at baseline. This clonotype was obtained from a human donor with classical Hodgkin lymphoma. The CDR3 reads CASSTGQGMPQPQHF. In DNA, the CDR3 is TGTGCCAGCAGTACAGGACAGGGGATGCCTCAGCCCCAGCATTTT.